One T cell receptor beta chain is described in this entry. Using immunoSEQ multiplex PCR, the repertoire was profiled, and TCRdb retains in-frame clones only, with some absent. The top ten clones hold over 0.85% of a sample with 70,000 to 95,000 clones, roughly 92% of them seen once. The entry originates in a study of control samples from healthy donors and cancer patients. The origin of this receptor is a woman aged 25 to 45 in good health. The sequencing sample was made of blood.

CDR3 DNA sequence: TGCGCCAGCAGCGGGGGACTAGCCAGGGACATTCAGTACTTC. Its translation: CASSGGLARDIQYF. This sequence joins TRBV5-1 and TRBJ2-4; 9 bases map to TRBD2. With 4 bases clipped from V and 8 bases from J, the junction kept 7 bases outside the gene matches. Per the germline V gene, CDR1 is SGHRS and CDR2 is YFSETQ. There are 14 residues in the CDR3.